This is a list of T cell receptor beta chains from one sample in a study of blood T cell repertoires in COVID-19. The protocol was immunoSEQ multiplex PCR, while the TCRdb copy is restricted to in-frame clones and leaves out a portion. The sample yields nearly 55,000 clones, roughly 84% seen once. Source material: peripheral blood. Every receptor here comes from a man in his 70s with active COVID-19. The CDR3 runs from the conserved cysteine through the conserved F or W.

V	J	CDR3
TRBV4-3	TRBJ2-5	CASSQDRQGVETQYF
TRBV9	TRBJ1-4	CASSPQATNEKLFF
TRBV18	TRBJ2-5	CASSPGTGGSNQETQYF
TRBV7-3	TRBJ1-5	CASSRESGQPQHF
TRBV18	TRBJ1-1	CASSPLGANTEAFF
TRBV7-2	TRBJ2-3	CASSLKAGGFSTDTQYF
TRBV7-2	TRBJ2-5	CASKRAGGLETQYF
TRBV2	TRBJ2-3	CATGTSGVGQYF
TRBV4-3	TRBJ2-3	CASSHTSGSTDTQYF
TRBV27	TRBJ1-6	CASSSRQGSSYNSPLHF
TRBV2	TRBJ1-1	CASKVGGDTEAFF
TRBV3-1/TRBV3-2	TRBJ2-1	CASSQVIAGGNNEQFF
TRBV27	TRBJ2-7	CASSPTGGSDEQYF
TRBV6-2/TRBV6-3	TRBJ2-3	CASSYSYSGRTDTQYF
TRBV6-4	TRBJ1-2	CASSPTGTGGRGYTF
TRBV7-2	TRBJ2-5	CAKGGTGGWQETQYF
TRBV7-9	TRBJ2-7	CASSLVGDYEQYF
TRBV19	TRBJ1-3	CASYGLLSGNTIYF
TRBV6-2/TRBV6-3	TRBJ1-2	CASSWGQGRGYTF
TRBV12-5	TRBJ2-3	CASGAGGLGTDTQYF
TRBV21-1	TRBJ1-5	CASSKGQGVNQPQHF
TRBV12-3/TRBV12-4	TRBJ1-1	CASSRGGNTEAFF
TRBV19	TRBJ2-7	CASSMGDRVHEQYF
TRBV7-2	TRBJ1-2	CASSQPTGVHYGYTF
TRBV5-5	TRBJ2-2	CASSPPQITGELFF
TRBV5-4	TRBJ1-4	CASSLSAGPGEKLFF
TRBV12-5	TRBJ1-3	CASGSPLAGQEKDTIYF
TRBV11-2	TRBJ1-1	CASSPYQGSTEAFF
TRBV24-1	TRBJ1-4	CATSGGDREKLFF
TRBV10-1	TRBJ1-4	CASSEGQGQRKRWNEKLFF
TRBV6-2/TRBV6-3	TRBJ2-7	CASSYSPTGISYEQYF
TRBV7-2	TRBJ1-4	CASSLDRGREKLFF
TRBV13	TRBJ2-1	CASSLWGRHNEQFF
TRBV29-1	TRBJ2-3	CSATGTQITDTQYF
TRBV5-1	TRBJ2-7	CASSEGQGEGEQYF
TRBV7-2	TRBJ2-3	CASSPTSGGTDTQYF
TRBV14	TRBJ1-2	CASSQDLGYTF
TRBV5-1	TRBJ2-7	CASRLAGGTYEQYF
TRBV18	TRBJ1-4	CASSLRTGGLADEKLFF
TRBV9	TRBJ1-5	CASSVGAGDGQPQHF
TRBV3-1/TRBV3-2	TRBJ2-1	CASSQLAGTIYEQFF
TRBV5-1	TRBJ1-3	CASSVSSGQGGGNTIYF
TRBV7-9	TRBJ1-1	CASSLARGGQPEAFF
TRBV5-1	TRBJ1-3	CASSPDTDSGNTIYF
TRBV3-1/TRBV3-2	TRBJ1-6	CASSQERLRGQGPYNSPLHF
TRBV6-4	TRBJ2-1	CASSEETSGGHNEQFF
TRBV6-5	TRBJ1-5	CASSPGSRQPQHF
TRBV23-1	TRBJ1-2	CASSQSTLTPLRGPEYGYTF
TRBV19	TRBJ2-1	CASSILNEQFF
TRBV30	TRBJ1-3	CAWSRDSGSGNTIYF
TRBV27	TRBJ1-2	CASSLWGGVDYGYTF
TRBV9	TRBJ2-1	CASSVVPGKGYNEQFF